This TCR beta chain was profiled in a study of shared clonotypes between healthy human individuals. Whole-study results and caveats: In the sorted subsets, rarefaction showed sequencing was incomplete despite large depth.

With respect to this clone: As yet, its antigen is unknown.

How the authors handled the data: Owing to the provision of junction-only sequences devoid of quality scores by immunoSEQ, filtering differed. The table came from immunoSEQ multiplex PCR; TCRdb's copy has only in-frame clones and leaves some out. The V and J calls and clone size are taken from that table; D and trimming were inferred from the DNA. Of fewer than 1.6 million clones listed, approximately 98.5% were seen once; the top ten hold roughly 0.36%. CDR3 length: 13 residues. V was clipped by 4 bases and J by 4 bases, with 8 bases between them. Looked up from germline, CDR1 is SGHRS and CDR2 is YFSETQ. Subsets obtained from CD4+ cells comprised CD45RA+ naive and CD45RA-negative memory cells.

The rearrangement links TRBV5-1 to TRBJ2-2; the D gene is possibly TRBD1 (5 bases). Material for sequencing was naive CD4+ T cells sorted from blood. Subset of the sample: CD45RA+ positively selected. This clonotype was sampled from a man aged 25 to 40 in good health. The CDR3 bases are TGCGCCAGCAGCACGACAGCCACCGGGGAGCTGTTTTTT. It translates to CASSTTATGELFF.